This TCR beta chain was obtained from a study of T cell changes during pregnancy in multiple sclerosis (dated by TCRdb to between 2018 and 2021). Background for the entire study: In women with multiple sclerosis, the researchers looked at how the T cell repertoire shifted as pregnancy progressed.

The junction carries 8 bases between V and J, which are trimmed by 0 bases and 2 bases respectively. CDR1 SGHRS and CDR2 YFSETQ are derived from the germline V gene. The CDR3 numbers 14 residues from cysteine through phenylalanine. The entry retains the CDR3 DNA only, 42 bases that are in frame from base 1. The protocol used for the library was the immunoSEQ multiplex PCR assay. TCRdb's version of the immuneACCESS table is confined to in-frame rearrangements and falls short of the full clone set. An unresolved V gene accounts for under half of the shortfall where checked; the remainder is of unknown origin. The sample contains about 52,000 clones, over 85% of them found a single time. The top ten clonotypes cover around 0.4% of the sample. This clone occurred once. The clone's antigen remains unknown. Base qualities are missing; no much larger clone stands one base away.

The sample here was CD4+ T cells from peripheral blood mononuclear cells, taken before pregnancy. The rearranged chain carries TRBV5-1 and TRBJ2-5; no D gene can be assigned with confidence. The TCR originated in a female donor with multiple sclerosis, enrolled in a pregnancy study. The CDR3: CASSLGAVQETQYF. The DNA sequence reads TGCGCCAGCAGCTTGGGGGCAGTTCAAGAGACCCAGTACTTC.